The following is a TCR beta chain sequence with its context. The data are from a study of T cells in Graves' hyperthyroidism and ophthalmopathy. Germline assignment: CDR1 SEHNR and CDR2 FQNEAQ (reference sequence). This CDR3 region has 15 residues. V was trimmed by 1 base and J by 2 bases, leaving 12 bases between them. The TCR beta CDR3 regions underwent amplification using RNA transcripts as the source. The study used the HTBI primer set for a first-round RT-PCR of the TCR CDR3. TCRdb reanalysed the multiplex PCR reads using MiXCR and keeps one entry per CDR3 protein. The sample shows 450,000 to 700,000 distinct CDR3 sequences, roughly 46% of them seen only once.

The receptor's source is an adult woman with Graves' disease, either hyperthyroidism or ophthalmopathy (not recorded which). Source material: peripheral blood or thyroid tissue (not recorded which). The chain has TRBV7-9 and TRBJ2-7; no clear D gene. CDR3 DNA: TGTGCCAGCAGCTTAGGGTTCGAGCCGCCCTACGAGCAGTACTTC. Its protein product is CASSLGFEPPYEQYF.